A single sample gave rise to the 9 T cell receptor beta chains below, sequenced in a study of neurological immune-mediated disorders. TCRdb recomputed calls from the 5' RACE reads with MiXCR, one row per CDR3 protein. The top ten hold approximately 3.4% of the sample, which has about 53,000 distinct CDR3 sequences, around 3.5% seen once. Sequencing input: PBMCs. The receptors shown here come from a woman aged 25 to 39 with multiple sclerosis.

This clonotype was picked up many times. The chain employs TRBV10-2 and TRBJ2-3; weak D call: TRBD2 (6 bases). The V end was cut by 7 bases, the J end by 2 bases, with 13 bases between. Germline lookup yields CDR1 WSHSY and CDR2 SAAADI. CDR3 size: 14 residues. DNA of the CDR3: TGCGCCAGCATAGGCGGGGCCGACACAGATACGCAGTATTTT. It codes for CASIGGADTDTQYF.

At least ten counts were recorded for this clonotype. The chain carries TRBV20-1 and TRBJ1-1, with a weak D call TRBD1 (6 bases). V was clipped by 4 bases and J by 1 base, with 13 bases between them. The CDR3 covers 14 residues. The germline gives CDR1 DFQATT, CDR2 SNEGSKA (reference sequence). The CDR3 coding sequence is TGCAGTGCTACTCACTTAGGGGGGAACACTGAAGCTTTCTTT. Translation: CSATHLGGNTEAFF.

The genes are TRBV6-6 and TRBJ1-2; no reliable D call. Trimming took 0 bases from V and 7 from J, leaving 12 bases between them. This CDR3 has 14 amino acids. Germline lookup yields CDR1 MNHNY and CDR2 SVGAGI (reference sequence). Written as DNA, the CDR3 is TGTGCCAGCAGTTACTCGACTCCGATGGCTGGCTACACCTTC. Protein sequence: CASSYSTPMAGYTF.

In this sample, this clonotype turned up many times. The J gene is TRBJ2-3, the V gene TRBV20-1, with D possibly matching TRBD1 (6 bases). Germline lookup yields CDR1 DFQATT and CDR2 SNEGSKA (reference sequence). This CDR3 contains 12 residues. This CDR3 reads CSRTGKGDTQYF. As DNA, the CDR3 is TGCAGCCGAACAGGGAAAGGGGATACGCAGTATTTT.

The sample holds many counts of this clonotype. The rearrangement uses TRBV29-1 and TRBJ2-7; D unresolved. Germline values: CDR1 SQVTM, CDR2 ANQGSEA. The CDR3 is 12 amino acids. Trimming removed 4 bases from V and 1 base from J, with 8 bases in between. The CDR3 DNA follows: TGCAGCGTTGGCCACACTTCCTACGAGCAGTACTTC. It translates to CSVGHTSYEQYF.

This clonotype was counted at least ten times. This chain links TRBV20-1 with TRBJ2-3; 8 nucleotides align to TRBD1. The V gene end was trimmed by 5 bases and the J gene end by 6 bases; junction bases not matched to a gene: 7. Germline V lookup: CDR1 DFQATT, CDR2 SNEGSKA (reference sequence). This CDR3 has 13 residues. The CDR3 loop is CSARTGTLDTQYF. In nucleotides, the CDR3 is TGCAGTGCTCGGACAGGGACCCTGGATACGCAGTATTTT.

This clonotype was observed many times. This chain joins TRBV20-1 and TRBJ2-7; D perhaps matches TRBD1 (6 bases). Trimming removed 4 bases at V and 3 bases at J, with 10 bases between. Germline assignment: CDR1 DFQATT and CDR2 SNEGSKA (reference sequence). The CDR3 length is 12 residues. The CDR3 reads CSANARGYEQYF. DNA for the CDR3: TGCAGTGCTAATGCCAGGGGCTACGAGCAGTACTTC.

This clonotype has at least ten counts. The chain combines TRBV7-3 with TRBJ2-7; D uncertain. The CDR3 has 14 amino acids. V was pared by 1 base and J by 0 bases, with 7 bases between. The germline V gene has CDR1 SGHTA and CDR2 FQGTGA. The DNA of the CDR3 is TGTGCCAGCAGCTTAAAGGCAGGCTCCTACGAGCAGTACTTC. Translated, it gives CASSLKAGSYEQYF.

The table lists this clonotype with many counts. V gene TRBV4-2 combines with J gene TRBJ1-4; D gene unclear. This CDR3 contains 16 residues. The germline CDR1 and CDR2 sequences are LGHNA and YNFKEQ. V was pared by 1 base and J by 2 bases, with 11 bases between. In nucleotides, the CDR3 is TGTGCCAGCAGCCAAGCCGTGGGCGGGACTAATGAAAAACTGTTTTTT. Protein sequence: CASSQAVGGTNEKLFF.